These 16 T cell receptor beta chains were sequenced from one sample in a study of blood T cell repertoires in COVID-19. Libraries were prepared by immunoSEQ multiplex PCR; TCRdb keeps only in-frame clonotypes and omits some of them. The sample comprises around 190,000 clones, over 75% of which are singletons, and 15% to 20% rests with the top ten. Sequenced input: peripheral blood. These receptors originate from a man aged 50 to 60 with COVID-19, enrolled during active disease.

CDR3: CASSFPSGYTF. The CDR3 nucleotides read TGTGCCAGCAGTTTTCCGAGTGGCTACACCTTC. The chain is built from TRBV12-3 or TRBV12-4 and TRBJ1-2; no firm D call. The CDR3 is 11 residues long. V lost 3 bases and J 7 bases, leaving 6 bases between the germline ends.

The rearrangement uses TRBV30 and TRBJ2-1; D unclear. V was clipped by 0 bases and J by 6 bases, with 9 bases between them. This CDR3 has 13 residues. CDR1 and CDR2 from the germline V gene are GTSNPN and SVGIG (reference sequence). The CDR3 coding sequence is TGTGCCTGGAGTGTAATTTCAGGCAATGAGCAGTTCTTC. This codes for CAWSVISGNEQFF.

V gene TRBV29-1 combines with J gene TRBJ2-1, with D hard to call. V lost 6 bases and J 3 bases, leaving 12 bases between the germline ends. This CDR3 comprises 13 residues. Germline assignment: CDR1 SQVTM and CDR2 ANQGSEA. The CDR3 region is CSVDSGNYNEQFF. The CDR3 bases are TGCAGCGTCGACTCCGGAAACTACAATGAGCAGTTCTTC.

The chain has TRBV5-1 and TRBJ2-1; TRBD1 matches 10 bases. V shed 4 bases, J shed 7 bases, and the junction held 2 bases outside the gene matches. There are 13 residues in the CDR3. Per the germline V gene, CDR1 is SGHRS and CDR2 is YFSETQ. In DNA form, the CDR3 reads TGCGCCAGCAGCACGGGACAGGGGAATGAGCAGTTCTTC. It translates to CASSTGQGNEQFF.

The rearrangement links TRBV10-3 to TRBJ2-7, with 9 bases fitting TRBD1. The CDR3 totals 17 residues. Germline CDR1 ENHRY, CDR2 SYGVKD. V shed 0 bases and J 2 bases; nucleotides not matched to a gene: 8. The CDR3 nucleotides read TGTGCCATCAGTGAGTCGGGACAGGGCGATTCAGCCTACGAGCAGTACTTC. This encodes CAISESGQGDSAYEQYF.

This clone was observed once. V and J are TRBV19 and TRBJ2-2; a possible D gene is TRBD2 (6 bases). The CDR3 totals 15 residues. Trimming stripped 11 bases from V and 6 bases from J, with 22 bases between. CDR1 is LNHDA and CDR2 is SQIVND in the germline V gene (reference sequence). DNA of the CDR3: TGTGCCTCTAGAACGGGCAGGGACTTGGCCGGGGAGCTGTTTTTT. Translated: CASRTGRDLAGELFF.

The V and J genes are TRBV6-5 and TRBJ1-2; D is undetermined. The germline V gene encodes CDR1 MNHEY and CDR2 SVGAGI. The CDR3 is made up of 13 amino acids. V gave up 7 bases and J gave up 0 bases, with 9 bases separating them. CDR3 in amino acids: CASKVEPNYGYTF. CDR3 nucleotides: TGTGCCAGCAAAGTCGAGCCTAACTATGGCTACACCTTC.

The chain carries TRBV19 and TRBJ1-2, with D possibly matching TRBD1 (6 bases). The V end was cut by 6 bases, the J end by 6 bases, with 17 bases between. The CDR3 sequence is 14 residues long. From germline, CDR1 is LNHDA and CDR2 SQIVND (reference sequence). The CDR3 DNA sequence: TGTGCCAGTAGGGACGGACAGCGGGACGATGGCTACACCTTC. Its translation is CASRDGQRDDGYTF.

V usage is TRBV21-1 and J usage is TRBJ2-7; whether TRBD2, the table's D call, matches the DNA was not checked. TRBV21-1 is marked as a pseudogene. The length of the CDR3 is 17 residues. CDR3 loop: CASSKEGGGNGSYEQYF. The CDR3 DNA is TGTGCCAGCAGCAAAGAGGGTGGAGGTAACGGTTCCTACGAGCAGTACTTC.

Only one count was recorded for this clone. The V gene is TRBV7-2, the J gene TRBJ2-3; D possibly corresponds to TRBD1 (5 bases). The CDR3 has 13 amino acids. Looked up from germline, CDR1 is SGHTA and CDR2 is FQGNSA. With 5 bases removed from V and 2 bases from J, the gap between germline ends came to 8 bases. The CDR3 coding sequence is TGTGCCAGCAGCCTAGGACACACAGATACGCAGTATTTT. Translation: CASSLGHTDTQYF. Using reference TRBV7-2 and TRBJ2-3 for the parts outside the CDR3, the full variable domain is GAGVSQSPSNKVTEKGKDVELRCDPISGHTALYWYRQSLGQGLEFLIYFQGNSAPDKSGLPSDRFSAERTGGSVSTLTIQRTQQEDSAVYLCASSLGHTDTQYFGPGTRLTVL.

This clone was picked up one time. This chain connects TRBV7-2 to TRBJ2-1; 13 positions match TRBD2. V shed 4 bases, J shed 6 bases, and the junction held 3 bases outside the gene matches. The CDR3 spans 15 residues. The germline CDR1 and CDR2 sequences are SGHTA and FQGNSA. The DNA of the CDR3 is TGTGCCAGCAGCTCTCGGACTAGCGGGGGCAATGAGCAGTTCTTC. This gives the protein CASSSRTSGGNEQFF.

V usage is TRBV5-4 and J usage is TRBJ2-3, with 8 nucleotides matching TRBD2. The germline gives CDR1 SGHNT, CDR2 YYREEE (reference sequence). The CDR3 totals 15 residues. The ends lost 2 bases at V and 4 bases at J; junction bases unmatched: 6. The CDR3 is CASSFGAGVSDTQYF. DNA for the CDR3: TGTGCCAGCAGCTTCGGAGCGGGAGTTTCAGATACGCAGTATTTT.

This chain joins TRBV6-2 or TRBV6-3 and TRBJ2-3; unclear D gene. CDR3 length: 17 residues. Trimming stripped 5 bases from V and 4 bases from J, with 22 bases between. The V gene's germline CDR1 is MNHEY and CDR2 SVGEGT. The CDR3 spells CASSTHVDSYPPDTQYF. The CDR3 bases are TGTGCCAGCAGTACCCACGTAGACTCCTACCCCCCAGATACGCAGTATTTT.

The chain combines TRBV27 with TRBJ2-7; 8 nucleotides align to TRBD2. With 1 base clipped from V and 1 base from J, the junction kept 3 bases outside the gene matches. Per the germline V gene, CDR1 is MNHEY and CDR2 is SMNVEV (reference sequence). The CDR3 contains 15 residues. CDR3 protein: CASSLWRGESYEQYF. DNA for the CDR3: TGTGCCAGCAGTTTATGGCGGGGGGAGTCCTACGAGCAGTACTTC.

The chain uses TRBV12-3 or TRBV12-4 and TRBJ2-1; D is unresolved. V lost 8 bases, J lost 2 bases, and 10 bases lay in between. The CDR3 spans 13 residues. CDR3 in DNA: TGTGCCAGCTCTACCCGGGCCTACAATGAGCAGTTCTTC. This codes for CASSTRAYNEQFF.

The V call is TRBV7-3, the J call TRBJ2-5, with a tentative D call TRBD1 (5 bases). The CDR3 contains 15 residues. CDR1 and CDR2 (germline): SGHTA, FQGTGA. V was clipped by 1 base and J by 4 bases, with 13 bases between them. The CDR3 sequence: CASSLIQGPRETQYF. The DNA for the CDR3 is TGTGCCAGCAGCTTAATCCAGGGTCCCCGAGAGACCCAGTACTTC.